These 20 T cell receptor beta chains came from one sample sequenced in a study of blood T cell repertoires in COVID-19. The data were produced by immunoSEQ multiplex PCR, yet TCRdb's version contains in-frame clones alone and is incomplete. Among a few hundred thousand clones listed, 70% to 90% were seen once. The material sequenced was PBMCs or T cells enriched from blood (not recorded which). The receptors originated from a woman in her late teens or twenties who had recovered from COVID-19.

The genes are TRBV5-5 and TRBJ1-2; D may be TRBD1 (6 bases). Germline V CDR1 and CDR2: SGHKS, YYEKEE (reference sequence). Between the trimmed V and J ends, which lost 0 bases and 7 bases, there was a span of 13 bases. The CDR3 contains 14 residues. CDR3 sequence reads: CASSLGTGTFGYTF. The CDR3 bases are TGTGCCAGCAGCTTGGGGACCGGGACATTTGGCTACACCTTC.

The V and J genes are TRBV6-5 and TRBJ2-1; 7 bases agree with TRBD2. This CDR3 has 14 amino acids. Germline V CDR1 and CDR2: MNHEY, SVGAGI. V lost 6 bases to trimming and J lost 7 bases; unmatched junction nucleotides: 9. The CDR3 coding sequence is TGTGCCAGCAGCCAGAGGGGCGGGGGTAATGAGCAGTTCTTC. It translates to CASSQRGGGNEQFF.

The chain joins TRBV7-9 to TRBJ1-1, with 10 bases identical to TRBD1. After removal of 10 bases from V and 3 bases from J, the junction contained 11 bases not matched to a gene. CDR1 is SEHNR and CDR2 is FQNEAQ in the germline V gene (reference sequence). This CDR3 comprises 15 residues. CDR3 in DNA: TGTGCCAACGATGACAGGGGGCATTGGGACACTGAAGCTTTCTTT. Amino acid sequence: CANDDRGHWDTEAFF. The full variable domain, completed using reference TRBV7-9 and TRBJ1-1, is DTGVSQNPRHKITKRGQNVTFRCDPISEHNRLYWYRQTLGQGPEFLTYFQNEAQLEKSRLLSDRFSAERPKGSFSTLEIQRTEQGDSAMYLCANDDRGHWDTEAFFGQGTRLTVV.

The chain links TRBV4-1 to TRBJ1-2; D might be TRBD1 (6 bases). Germline CDR1 reads MGHRA; CDR2 reads YSYEKL. The CDR3 is 15 amino acids. V shed 1 base and J shed 5 bases, with 14 bases lying between them. The CDR3 region is CASSQVGRGLYGYTF. In DNA, the CDR3 is TGCGCCAGCAGCCAAGTGGGCAGGGGTTTGTATGGCTACACCTTC.

Here the CDR3 reads CAWSVHSNQPQHF. CDR3 DNA: TGTGCCTGGAGTGTACACAGCAATCAGCCCCAGCATTTT. The genes are TRBV30 and TRBJ1-5; D unclear. This CDR3 spans 13 amino acids. The germline V and J ends were trimmed by 0 bases and 1 base, with 4 bases remaining between them. Germline CDR1 reads GTSNPN; CDR2 reads SVGIG (reference sequence).

This clone occurred a few times. The J gene is TRBJ2-7, the V gene TRBV11-2, with TRBD2 matching over 8 bases. Germline CDR1 is SGHAT and CDR2 is FQNNGV. This CDR3 has 15 residues. V lost 2 bases and J lost 4; bases outside the gene matches: 7. The CDR3 is CASSLTGRAIYEQYF. The CDR3 bases are TGTGCCAGCAGCTTAACCGGGAGGGCCATTTACGAGCAGTACTTC.

This clone was picked up one time. This sequence joins TRBV5-4 and TRBJ1-4; 8 bases are shared with TRBD1. J lost 2 bases, V lost 4 bases, and 7 bases had no gene match. The CDR3 loop spans 16 amino acids. Germline V lookup: CDR1 SGHNT, CDR2 YYREEE (reference sequence). The CDR3 nucleotides are TGTGCCAGCAGCAGGGGACAGGCTGGGACTAATGAAAAACTGTTTTTT. This codes for CASSRGQAGTNEKLFF.

The chain links TRBV4-2 to TRBJ1-2, with 8 bases aligning to TRBD1. V shed 1 base and J 5 bases; nucleotides not matched to a gene: 6. This CDR3 is 15 amino acids long. The germline CDR1 and CDR2 sequences are LGHNA and YNFKEQ. The CDR3 DNA follows: TGTGCCAGCAGCCAAGCCAGGGGGCAGGGATATGGCTACACCTTC. It is translated as CASSQARGQGYGYTF.

This clone was seen a handful of times. The J gene is TRBJ1-2, the V gene TRBV9, with TRBD1 identical over 7 bases. The junction had 7 bases not matched to a gene; V was cut back by 4 bases and J by 7 bases. The germline V gene has CDR1 SGDLS and CDR2 YYNGEE. The CDR3 extends over 13 amino acids. CDR3 coding DNA: TGTGCCAGCAGCCCTCAGGGGGAGTCTGGCTACACCTTC. Residues: CASSPQGESGYTF.

The rearrangement links TRBV7-3 to TRBJ1-2; TRBD1 agrees at 8 bases. The CDR3 loop spans 14 amino acids. The V and J ends lost 4 bases and 6 bases, in that order; junction bases with no gene match: 7. From germline, CDR1 is SGHTA and CDR2 FQGTGA. CDR3 DNA sequence: TGTGCCAGCAGCTCCGAGACAGGGGTTAATGGCTACACCTTC. Translated, it gives CASSSETGVNGYTF. Combining the CDR3 with reference TRBV7-3 and TRBJ1-2 gives the whole variable domain GAGVSQTPSNKVTEKGKYVELRCDPISGHTALYWYRQSLGQGPEFLIYFQGTGAADDSGLPNDRFFAVRPEGSVSTLKIQRTERGDSAVYLCASSSETGVNGYTFGSGTRLTVV.

This rearrangement joins TRBV30 to TRBJ1-2, with 7 bases fitting TRBD1. V gave up 4 bases and J gave up 8 bases; unmatched junction bases: 19. The CDR3 covers 16 residues. Looked up from germline, CDR1 is GTSNPN and CDR2 is SVGIG (reference sequence). CDR3 protein: CAWNSRGGGARGGYTF. Written as DNA, the CDR3 is TGTGCCTGGAACTCACGAGGAGGGGGCGCACGAGGAGGCTACACCTTC.

This clone was found a few times. The V gene is TRBV4-1, the J gene TRBJ2-2, with TRBD1 identical over 7 bases. Germline lookup yields CDR1 MGHRA and CDR2 YSYEKL. The trim removed 2 bases at V and 1 base at J, leaving 7 bases unmatched. The CDR3 is 17 residues long. Here the CDR3 reads CASSQSPGTVNTGELFF. CDR3 nucleotides: TGCGCCAGCAGCCAATCCCCCGGGACAGTGAACACCGGGGAGCTGTTTTTT.

J is TRBJ1-5 and V is TRBV5-1; 7 positions agree with TRBD1. Germline values: CDR1 SGHRS, CDR2 YFSETQ. This CDR3 spans 14 amino acids. Trimming cost V 4 bases and J 6 bases; bases outside gene matches: 7. The CDR3 sequence: CASSPRQGAQPQHF. The CDR3 nucleotides are TGCGCCAGCAGCCCCCGACAGGGCGCTCAGCCCCAGCATTTT.

The J gene is TRBJ1-2, the V gene TRBV2; D possibly corresponds to TRBD1 (5 bases). Between the trimmed V and J ends, which lost 9 bases and 2 bases, there was a span of 13 bases. The CDR3 loop spans 13 amino acids. CDR1 and CDR2 from the germline V gene are SNHLY and FYNNEI. This chain's CDR3 is CASRGKTNYGYTF. CDR3 bases: TGTGCCAGTCGGGGGAAGACGAACTATGGCTACACCTTC.

This sequence joins TRBV23-1 and TRBJ2-1, with D possibly matching TRBD1 (6 bases). TRBV23-1 is reported as an ORF; its role is uncertain. V was trimmed by 0 bases and J by 2 bases, leaving 11 bases between them. This CDR3 has 16 amino acids. The CDR3 coding sequence is TGCGCCAGCAGTCAATCCGGGACACCCACCTACAATGAGCAGTTCTTC. Translated: CASSQSGTPTYNEQFF.

The CDR3 loop reads CASRQGQTRGNTIYF. CDR3 DNA sequence: TGTGCCAGCAGACAGGGACAGACGAGGGGAAACACCATATATTTT. The chain uses TRBV5-8 and TRBJ1-3, with TRBD1 matching over 7 bases. V dropped 5 bases and J dropped 4; count of bases not matched to a gene: 9. Germline loops: CDR1 SGHTS, CDR2 YDEGEE. The CDR3 extends over 15 amino acids.

This chain links TRBV18 with TRBJ2-7, with a weak D call TRBD1 (6 bases). Trimming pared 9 bases from V and 6 bases from J, leaving 18 bases between. This CDR3 is 13 amino acids long. From germline, CDR1 is KGHSH and CDR2 LQKENI. The CDR3 DNA reads as TGTGCCAGTTTTTATATCAGGGGCTCCGAGCAGTACTTC. Protein: CASFYIRGSEQYF.

This chain connects TRBV2 to TRBJ2-3, with TRBD2 matching over 9 bases. The CDR3 covers 15 residues. Germline loops: CDR1 SNHLY, CDR2 FYNNEI. The V and J ends lost 6 bases and 0 bases, in that order; junction bases with no gene match: 4. The CDR3 here is CASRASGMSTDTQYF. The CDR3 bases are TGTGCCAGCAGGGCTAGCGGGATGAGCACAGATACGCAGTATTTT.

The chain combines TRBV28 with TRBJ1-5; no clear D gene. CDR1 is MDHEN, CDR2 SYDVKM, per germline. The V end lost 4 bases, the J end lost 4 bases, and 8 bases lay between the germline ends. The CDR3 covers 13 residues. The CDR3 DNA is TGTGCCAGCAGTTGGGCAGTGAATCAGCCCCAGCATTTT. Encoded protein: CASSWAVNQPQHF.

V gene TRBV9 combines with J gene TRBJ2-5; 9 nucleotides match TRBD2. Germline lookup yields CDR1 SGDLS and CDR2 YYNGEE. The V gene end was trimmed by 0 bases and the J gene end by 1 base; junction bases not matched to a gene: 7. There are 17 residues in the CDR3. The CDR3 DNA reads as TGTGCCAGCAGCGTAGGGGAGTCGACTAGCGGCCAAGAGACCCAGTACTTC. As protein: CASSVGESTSGQETQYF.